This T cell receptor beta chain was sequenced in a study of blood T cell repertoires in COVID-19. Study context: Samples representing acute and convalescent COVID-19 were sourced from the United States, Italy and Spain. Nucleic acid was either cDNA or gDNA, and it came from T cells, B-cell-depleted T cells, or PBMCs.

The germline V and J ends were trimmed by 5 bases and 2 bases, with 13 bases remaining between them. The CDR3 spans 14 residues. Germline V gene sequence: CDR1 SGHTA, CDR2 FQGNSA. In the authors' methods: Nucleated cell counts were estimated from reference gene primer amplification. This table comes from immunoSEQ multiplex PCR, and its TCRdb copy is limited to in-frame clones, with some not included. V and J calls and clone size are given by that table; D and trimming were obtained from the DNA. The sample has over 85,000 clones, around 86% seen once. The chain is built from TRBV7-2 and TRBJ2-7; D not resolved. Sequenced: peripheral blood. The receptor's source is a man aged 60 to 69 with acute or convalescent COVID-19. The CDR3 loop reads CASSSMVPPYEQYF. The CDR3 region has the DNA TGTGCCAGCAGCAGCATGGTCCCCCCCTACGAGCAGTACTTC.